One sample yielded the 22 T cell receptor beta chains listed below, sequenced in a study of blood T cell repertoires in COVID-19. TCRdb's table, derived via immunoSEQ multiplex PCR, lists solely in-frame clones and lacks some. Among around 310,000 clones listed, about 91% were seen once. Sample: PBMCs or T cells enriched from blood (not recorded which). These TCRs come from a woman aged 40 to 50 who had recovered from COVID-19.

This clone appeared a single time. The CDR3 DNA follows: TGTGCCAGCAGCTTGAAACCCGGTGGGGAGGGGACCCAGCATTTT. As protein: CASSLKPGGEGTQHF. The V gene is TRBV5-5, the J gene TRBJ1-5, with D perhaps matching TRBD1 (5 bases). Per germline, CDR1 SGHKS and CDR2 YYEKEE (reference sequence). There are 15 residues in the CDR3. V was trimmed by 1 base and J by 11 bases, leaving 19 bases between them.

The chain uses TRBV7-9 and TRBJ2-7; 14 nucleotides match TRBD2. CDR3 length equals 17 residues. Trimming cost V 4 bases and J 5 bases; bases outside gene matches: 10. Germline V CDR1 and CDR2: SEHNR, FQNEAQ (reference sequence). The CDR3 protein is CASSSLLGLAGVDEQYF. The CDR3 nucleotides read TGTGCCAGCAGCTCGCTCTTGGGACTAGCGGGAGTCGACGAGCAGTACTTC.

As for this clone: This sample includes further DNA sequences coding for the same CDR3. For the CDR3, the DNA is TGTGCCAGCAGTCTGGGACAGGGGAATCAGCCCCAGCATTTT. It yields the protein CASSLGQGNQPQHF. The chain couples TRBV7-2 to TRBJ1-5; 10 bases align to TRBD1. This CDR3 spans 14 amino acids. The ends lost 6 bases at V and 4 bases at J; junction bases unmatched: 3. Per the germline V gene, CDR1 is SGHTA and CDR2 is FQGNSA.

The chain has TRBV5-1 and TRBJ2-7; D may be TRBD1 (5 bases). Germline-derived CDR1 and CDR2 are SGHRS and YFSETQ. Trimming left V 6 bases short and J 7 bases short, with 11 bases between. This CDR3 has 11 amino acids. CDR3 sequence (DNA): TGCGCCAGCACCAGGGAACATGAGCAGTACTTC. Amino acids: CASTREHEQYF.

The chain combines TRBV28 with TRBJ2-5; TRBD1 matches 9 bases. CDR1 is MDHEN and CDR2 is SYDVKM in the germline V gene. The CDR3 runs 14 residues. V dropped 6 bases and J dropped 5; count of bases not matched to a gene: 7. In DNA form, the CDR3 reads TGTGCCAGCAGATTTACAGGGGGCAGGGAGACCCAGTACTTC. Amino acids: CASRFTGGRETQYF.

V and J are TRBV28 and TRBJ2-7; no clear D. The germline V and J ends were trimmed by 4 bases and 3 bases, with 4 bases remaining between them. CDR1 is MDHEN, CDR2 SYDVKM, per germline. The CDR3 has 11 amino acids. The CDR3 coding sequence is TGTGCCAGCAGTTCCTTCTACGAGCAGTACTTC. This encodes CASSSFYEQYF. Together with reference TRBV28 and TRBJ2-7, the CDR3 gives the full variable domain: DVKVTQSSRYLVKRTGEKVFLECVQDMDHENMFWYRQDPGLGLRLIYFSYDVKMKEKGDIPEGYSVSREKKERFSLILESASTNQTSMYLCASSSFYEQYFGPGTRLTVT.

This sequence joins TRBV7-3 and TRBJ2-1, with a tentative D call TRBD2 (7 bases). The CDR3 spans 14 residues. V lost 4 bases, J lost 8 bases, and 15 bases lay in between. Germline assignment: CDR1 SGHTA and CDR2 FQGTGA. The CDR3 loop is CASSSRLGGDEQFF. CDR3 in DNA: TGTGCCAGCAGCTCCCGCCTAGGGGGGGATGAGCAGTTCTTC.

The genes are TRBV11-2 and TRBJ1-5; 8 positions match TRBD1. V lost 5 bases, J lost 2 bases, and 2 bases stayed unmatched. Germline assignment: CDR1 SGHAT and CDR2 FQNNGV. The CDR3 is 14 amino acids. For the CDR3, the DNA is TGTGCCAGCAGCCCAGGGGGCGGCAATCAGCCCCAGCATTTT. This codes for CASSPGGGNQPQHF.

Note on this clone: A read error may account for a junction end that differs from germline. The sample carries other DNA sequences with the same CDR3. This rearrangement joins TRBV2 to TRBJ1-2, with D tentatively TRBD1 (5 bases). The CDR3 sequence is 13 residues long. Looked up from germline, CDR1 is SNHLY and CDR2 is FYNNEI. In DNA, the CDR3 is TGTGCCAGCAGTGAAACCGGGGGTTGGAGGGCCTACTTC. This codes for CASSETGGWRAYF. Variable domain in full (rest from reference TRBV2 and TRBJ1-2): EPEVTQTPSHQVTQMGQEVILRCVPISNHLYFYWYRQILGQKVEFLVSFYNNEISEKSEIFDDQFSVERPDGSNFTLKIRSTKLEDSAMYFCASSETGGWRAYFGSGTRLTVV.

J is TRBJ1-5 and V is TRBV7-2; D unresolved. Germline-derived CDR1 and CDR2 are SGHTA and FQGNSA. V lost 4 bases, J lost 4 bases, and 8 bases lay in between. This CDR3 region has 13 residues. CDR3 coding DNA: TGTGCCAGCAGCTCTAGACTAAATCAGCCCCAGCATTTT. Translating it yields CASSSRLNQPQHF.

The chain has TRBV6-5 and TRBJ1-2, with D maybe TRBD1 (6 bases). The CDR3 consists of 15 residues. The V end was cut by 6 bases, the J end by 5 bases, with 19 bases between. Germline CDR1 MNHEY, CDR2 SVGAGI. The CDR3 protein is CASRRTDLPSYGYTF. Here the CDR3 DNA reads TGTGCCAGCAGACGGACAGACCTACCCTCGTATGGCTACACCTTC.

The V and J genes are TRBV7-9 and TRBJ2-5, with a weak D call TRBD2 (6 bases). Germline values: CDR1 SEHNR, CDR2 FQNEAQ (reference sequence). This CDR3 has 13 residues. V gave up 6 bases and J gave up 1 base, with 9 bases separating them. CDR3 residues: CASRGGIQETQYF. The CDR3 DNA reads TGTGCCAGCAGGGGGGGAATCCAAGAGACCCAGTACTTC.

V gene TRBV7-9 combines with J gene TRBJ2-5; TRBD1 is a possible D gene (5 bases). The CDR3 runs to 14 residues. In germline, CDR1 is SEHNR, CDR2 FQNEAQ (reference sequence). V was clipped by 1 base and J by 5 bases, with 11 bases between them. The CDR3 DNA is TGTGCCAGCAGCTTAGAGGCAGGGCAGGAGACCCAGTACTTC. It is translated as CASSLEAGQETQYF.

This chain joins TRBV5-1 and TRBJ1-1, with 8 positions matching TRBD1. The V gene's germline CDR1 is SGHRS and CDR2 YFSETQ. The V segment lost 3 bases and the J segment 6 bases; nucleotides outside the gene matches: 7. The CDR3 contains 14 residues. For the CDR3, the DNA is TGCGCCAGCAGCTCCGGGACAGGAGGCCCTGAAGCTTTCTTT. Protein sequence: CASSSGTGGPEAFF.

This chain links TRBV11-2 with TRBJ1-2, with TRBD1 as a possible D gene (5 bases). Looked up from germline, CDR1 is SGHAT and CDR2 is FQNNGV. CDR3 length: 15 amino acids. V was clipped by 1 base and J by 0 bases, with 9 bases between them. The chain's CDR3 is CASSLGQIANYGYTF. The CDR3 DNA follows: TGTGCCAGCAGCTTAGGACAGATAGCTAACTATGGCTACACCTTC.

The chain joins TRBV21-1 to TRBJ1-1; the table's D call TRBD1 went unverified against the DNA. TRBV21-1 is marked as a pseudogene. CDR3 length equals 15 residues. The CDR3 here is CASSKRTGAYTEAFF. As DNA, the CDR3 is TGTGCCAGCAGCAAAAGAACAGGGGCCTACACTGAAGCTTTCTTT.

The chain links TRBV7-2 to TRBJ1-2, with D perhaps matching TRBD1 (5 bases). This CDR3 is built from 15 residues. V gave up 0 bases and J gave up 0 bases, with 8 bases separating them. Germline V gene data show CDR1 as SGHTA and CDR2 as FQGNSA. CDR3 coding DNA: TGTGCCAGCAGCTTAGCGCCGGGGGCTAACTATGGCTACACCTTC. This encodes CASSLAPGANYGYTF.

V is TRBV10-3 and J is TRBJ2-1, with 11 nucleotides matching TRBD2. Germline V gene sequence: CDR1 ENHRY, CDR2 SYGVKD. V lost 3 bases and J lost 2; bases outside the gene matches: 0. This CDR3 spans 15 amino acids. CDR3 coding DNA: TGTGCCATCAGTGAACTAGCGGGGGCCTACAATGAGCAGTTCTTC. Translated, it gives CAISELAGAYNEQFF.

This clone was found once. This chain links TRBV7-3 with TRBJ2-3; TRBD1 matches 12 bases. Germline V gene lookup returns CDR1 SGHTA and CDR2 FQGTGA. This CDR3 region has 14 residues. V was clipped by 5 bases and J by 7 bases; unmatched bases: 4. Here the CDR3 reads CASSEGQGAYTQYF. The CDR3 region has the DNA TGTGCCAGCAGCGAGGGACAGGGGGCCTATACGCAGTATTTT. The complete variable domain, with remaining parts taken from reference TRBV7-3 and TRBJ2-3, reads GAGVSQTPSNKVTEKGKYVELRCDPISGHTALYWYRQSLGQGPEFLIYFQGTGAADDSGLPNDRFFAVRPEGSVSTLKIQRTERGDSAVYLCASSEGQGAYTQYFGPGTRLTVL.

The CDR3 nucleotides read TGTGCCAGCAGCAAGGAGACTAGCGGGAGCTGGGGAGAGACCCAGTACTTC. This translates into CASSKETSGSWGETQYF. The chain recombines TRBV3-1 (or the pseudogene TRBV3-2) with TRBJ2-5; 12 bases match TRBD2. J lost 4 bases, V lost 5 bases, and 11 bases had no gene match. The CDR3 contains 17 residues. Germline assignment: CDR1 LGHDT and CDR2 YNNKEL (reference sequence).

This clone was seen only a few times. The genes are TRBV4-3 and TRBJ2-3, with D possibly matching TRBD1 (6 bases). Trimming took off 0 bases at V and 5 bases at J, with 12 bases between the two ends. Germline CDR1 and CDR2: LGHNA and YSLEER. The CDR3 length is 15 residues. CDR3 coding DNA: TGCGCCAGCAGCCAAGAGAACAGGGAAGGAGATACGCAGTATTTT. Translation: CASSQENREGDTQYF.

This chain uses TRBV7-2 with TRBJ2-1, with D possibly TRBD2 on 6 matching bases. This CDR3 contains 15 residues. V lost 4 bases, J lost 1 base, and 11 bases lay in between. Germline-derived CDR1 and CDR2 are SGHTA and FQGNSA. For the CDR3, the DNA is TGTGCCAGCAGCTCCGGGACTCCATCCTACAATGAGCAGTTCTTC. It translates to CASSSGTPSYNEQFF.